What follows describes a single T cell receptor (beta chain). CDR1 is SEHNR and CDR2 is FQNEAQ in the germline V gene (reference sequence). The V end lost 5 bases, the J end lost 2 bases, and 14 bases lay between the germline ends. This CDR3 region has 15 residues. Genomic DNA, the template, was used for profiling of the TCR beta VDJ and CDR3. TCRdb analysed the reads with MiXCR anew, one entry per CDR3 protein. The sample holds 150,000 or so distinct CDR3 sequences, 55% to 80% seen once. The entry originates in a study of CD8+CD57+ T cells in acquired aplastic anemia. For the study at large: The mean DNA yield obtained from sorted CD4+ and CD8+ cells came to around 3 ug.

The receptor was isolated from a human donor in good health. The specimen was sorted CD4+, CD8+, or CD8+CD57+ T cells (not recorded which) from PBMCs. The chain combines TRBV7-9 with TRBJ2-3, with D possibly being TRBD1 (6 bases). The CDR3 coding sequence is TGTGCCAGCAGCCCCTCGGGACACATCACAGATACGCAGTATTTT. Protein: CASSPSGHITDTQYF.